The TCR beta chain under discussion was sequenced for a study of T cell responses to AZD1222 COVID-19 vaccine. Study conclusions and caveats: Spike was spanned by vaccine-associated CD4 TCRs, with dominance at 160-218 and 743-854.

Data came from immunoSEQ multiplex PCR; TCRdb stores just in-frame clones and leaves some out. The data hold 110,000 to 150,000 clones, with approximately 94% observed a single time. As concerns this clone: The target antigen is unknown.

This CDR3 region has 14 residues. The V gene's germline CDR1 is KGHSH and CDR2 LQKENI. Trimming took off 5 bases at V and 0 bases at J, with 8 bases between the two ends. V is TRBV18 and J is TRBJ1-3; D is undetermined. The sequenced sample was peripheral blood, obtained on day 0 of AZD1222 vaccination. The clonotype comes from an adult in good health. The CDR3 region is CASSIDTSGNTIYF. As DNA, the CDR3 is TGTGCCAGCTCAATTGACACCTCTGGAAACACCATATATTTT. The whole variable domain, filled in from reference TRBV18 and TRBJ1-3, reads NAGVMQNPRHLVRRRGQEARLRCSPMKGHSHVYWYRQLPEEGLKFMVYLQKENIIDESGMPKERFSAEFPKEGPSILRIQQVVRGDSAAYFCASSIDTSGNTIYFGEGSWLTVV.